This entry lists 16 T cell receptor beta chains sequenced from one sample in a study of shared clonotypes between healthy human individuals. Only CD45RO-negative cells positively selected for CCR7 counted as naive CD8 cells, so terminally differentiated effector memory CD45RA+ cells were excluded. Sequenced by immunoSEQ multiplex PCR; TCRdb stores in-frame clones only, minus some. Seen here are roughly 1,800,000 clones, about 95% observed once, and the top ten hold 1.2%. The sequenced sample was naive CD8+ T cells sorted from blood. These receptors came from a man aged 18 to 35 in good health.

The gene calls are TRBV6-5 and TRBJ2-1; 7 positions match TRBD1. The CDR3 is 16 residues long. Germline CDR1 is MNHEY and CDR2 is SVGAGI. The V segment lost 0 bases and the J segment 8 bases; nucleotides outside the gene matches: 10. The CDR3 region has the DNA TGTGCCAGCAGTTACTCGACCGGACAGGTGATCGATGAGCAGTTCTTC. Its protein product is CASSYSTGQVIDEQFF.

This sequence joins TRBV5-8 and TRBJ2-7; 9 nucleotides align to TRBD1. The CDR3 has 17 residues. V gave up 0 bases and J gave up 0 bases; unmatched junction bases: 7. Germline V lookup: CDR1 SGHTS, CDR2 YDEGEE. The CDR3 here is CASSLAIGTGISYEQYF. The CDR3 DNA is TGTGCCAGCAGCTTGGCGATCGGGACAGGGATCTCCTACGAGCAGTACTTC.

The chain links TRBV27 to TRBJ2-6, with a possible D match to TRBD1 (8 bases). Trimming took 5 bases from V and 4 from J, leaving 24 bases between them. The CDR3 spans 19 residues. Germline values: CDR1 MNHEY, CDR2 SMNVEV (reference sequence). CDR3 residues: CASSAYRGGSSSGANVLTF. The CDR3 DNA reads TGTGCCAGCAGTGCCTACAGGGGGGGATCCTCGAGCGGGGCCAACGTCCTGACTTTC.

The chain couples TRBV28 to TRBJ1-4, with D maybe TRBD1 (5 bases). V was clipped by 5 bases and J by 4 bases, with 14 bases between them. CDR3 length: 15 residues. Germline V gene lookup returns CDR1 MDHEN and CDR2 SYDVKM. Written as DNA, the CDR3 is TGTGCCAGCAGTCTCCAGGGACCGGGTAATGAAAAACTGTTTTTT. Translated, it gives CASSLQGPGNEKLFF.

This chain joins TRBV25-1 and TRBJ2-3; possible D gene TRBD1, 5 bases. CDR1 is MGHDK and CDR2 is SYGVNS in the germline V gene. Trimming shortened V by 0 bases and J by 4 bases, and 11 bases separated the two germline ends. There are 15 residues in the CDR3. The CDR3 region is CASSEYGPGPDTQYF. The CDR3 DNA is TGTGCCAGCAGTGAATATGGTCCAGGGCCAGATACGCAGTATTTT. The whole variable domain, filled in from reference TRBV25-1 and TRBJ2-3, reads EADIYQTPRYLVIGTGKKITLECSQTMGHDKMYWYQQDPGMELHLIHYSYGVNSTEKGDLSSESTVSRIRTEHFPLTLESARPSHTSQYLCASSEYGPGPDTQYFGPGTRLTVL.

The genes are TRBV9 and TRBJ2-2, with 12 bases that match TRBD1. V gave up 3 bases and J gave up 3 bases; unmatched junction bases: 6. Per germline, CDR1 SGDLS and CDR2 YYNGEE. The CDR3 runs 17 residues. The CDR3 DNA sequence: TGTGCCAGCAGCGCTCCGGGACAGGGGGCGGACACCGGGGAGCTGTTTTTT. Amino acids: CASSAPGQGADTGELFF.

The rearrangement links TRBV4-1 to TRBJ1-1; D is perhaps TRBD1 (5 bases). The CDR3 length is 13 residues. Looked up from germline, CDR1 is MGHRA and CDR2 is YSYEKL. Trimming took 2 bases from V and 6 from J, leaving 10 bases between them. DNA of the CDR3: TGCGCCAGCAGCCAATTGGCCAGGGCTGAAGCTTTCTTT. This codes for CASSQLARAEAFF.

This rearrangement joins TRBV27 to TRBJ2-7, with D tentatively TRBD1 (6 bases). This CDR3 has 14 residues. V was shortened by 3 bases and J by 2 bases, with 11 bases between the two germline ends. The germline CDR1 and CDR2 sequences are MNHEY and SMNVEV (reference sequence). DNA of the CDR3: TGTGCCAGCAGTTTCTACCCAGGGGCCTACGAGCAGTACTTC. Protein product: CASSFYPGAYEQYF.

On this clone itself: This CDR3 is also generated by other DNA sequences in the sample. The rearrangement links TRBV11-2 to TRBJ2-7, with no clear D. Germline V gene lookup returns CDR1 SGHAT and CDR2 FQNNGV. This CDR3 contains 13 residues. V lost 0 bases and J 3 bases, leaving 6 bases between the germline ends. The CDR3 loop reads CASSLEASYEQYF. The DNA for the CDR3 is TGTGCCAGCAGCTTAGAGGCTAGCTACGAGCAGTACTTC.

The rearrangement joins TRBV23-1 to TRBJ1-5; D is undetermined. TRBV23-1 is an open reading frame whose function is uncertain. CDR3 size: 13 residues. Trimming took 0 bases from V and 5 from J, leaving 5 bases between them. The CDR3 sequence is CASSQSQDQPQHF. The CDR3 nucleotides are TGCGCCAGCAGTCAATCTCAGGATCAGCCCCAGCATTTT.

The rearrangement links TRBV6-1 to TRBJ2-2; 8 nucleotides match TRBD1. The CDR3 totals 14 residues. From germline, CDR1 is MNHNS and CDR2 SASEGT. V lost 7 bases, J lost 5 bases, and 6 bases stayed unmatched. The CDR3 spells CASTDRGWTGELFF. CDR3 nucleotide sequence: TGTGCCAGCACTGACAGGGGATGGACCGGGGAGCTGTTTTTT.

This chain joins TRBV15 and TRBJ2-7, with a tentative D call TRBD2 (6 bases). The CDR3 length is 16 residues. Trimming pared 1 base from V and 1 base from J, leaving 14 bases between. Germline CDR1 LNHNV, CDR2 YYDKDF (reference sequence). Here the CDR3 DNA reads TGTGCCACCAGCAGAGTTACTAGCAGGGAGTCCTACGAGCAGTACTTC. Its protein is CATSRVTSRESYEQYF.

The rearrangement joins TRBV28 to TRBJ1-2; TRBD1 agrees at 7 bases. The length of the CDR3 is 14 residues. The germline V gene encodes CDR1 MDHEN and CDR2 SYDVKM. V dropped 6 bases and J dropped 4; count of bases not matched to a gene: 8. The CDR3 region has the DNA TGTGCCAGCAGAGACCCGGGACAGCCCTATGGCTACACCTTC. It specifies CASRDPGQPYGYTF.

This chain's CDR3 is CASSLEPAGGPYNEQFF. Here the CDR3 DNA reads TGTGCCAGCAGCTTAGAGCCGGCGGGAGGTCCCTACAATGAGCAGTTCTTC. This chain connects TRBV11-2 to TRBJ2-1, with 8 bases lining up with TRBD2. There are 17 residues in the CDR3. V shed 0 bases and J 2 bases; nucleotides not matched to a gene: 6. Germline CDR1 is SGHAT and CDR2 is FQNNGV. The full variable domain, with the rest looked up from reference TRBV11-2 and TRBJ2-1, is EAGVAQSPRYKIIEKRQSVAFWCNPISGHATLYWYQQILGQGPKLLIQFQNNGVVDDSQLPKDRFSAERLKGVDSTLKIQPAKLEDSAVYLCASSLEPAGGPYNEQFFGPGTRLTVL.

The chain employs TRBV4-1 and TRBJ2-1; 7 bases align to TRBD1. The CDR3 is 15 residues long. The ends lost 0 bases at V and 2 bases at J; junction bases unmatched: 1. Germline V lookup: CDR1 MGHRA, CDR2 YSYEKL. The CDR3 protein is CASSQERGPYNEQFF. The DNA of the CDR3 is TGCGCCAGCAGCCAAGAGAGGGGGCCCTACAATGAGCAGTTCTTC.

This chain uses TRBV5-8 with TRBJ2-2; either TRBD1 or TRBD2 may supply D (5 bases each). The CDR3 sequence is 14 residues long. Between the trimmed V and J ends, which lost 2 bases and 3 bases, there was a span of 8 bases. The germline gives CDR1 SGHTS, CDR2 YDEGEE. The CDR3: CASSFGGDTGELFF. The CDR3 region has the DNA TGTGCCAGCAGCTTTGGGGGAGACACCGGGGAGCTGTTTTTT.